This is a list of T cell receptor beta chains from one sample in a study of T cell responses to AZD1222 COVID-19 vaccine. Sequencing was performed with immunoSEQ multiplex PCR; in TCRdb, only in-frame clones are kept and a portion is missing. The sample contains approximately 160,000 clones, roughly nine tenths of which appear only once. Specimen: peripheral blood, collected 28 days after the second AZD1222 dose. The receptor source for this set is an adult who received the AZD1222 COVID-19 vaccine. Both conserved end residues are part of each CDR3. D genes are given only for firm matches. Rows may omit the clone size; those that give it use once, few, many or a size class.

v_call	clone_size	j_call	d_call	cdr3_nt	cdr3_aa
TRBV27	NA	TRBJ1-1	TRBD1	TGTGCCAGCAGTCTCATCCGGGACAGTGAAGCTTTCTTT	CASSLIRDSEAFF
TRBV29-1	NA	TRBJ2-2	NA	TGCAGCGTTGGTTGGCCTGCCGGGGAGCTGTTTTTT	CSVGWPAGELFF
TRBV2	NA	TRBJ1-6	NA	TGTGCCAGCAGTGAACTTTCCAGGACGGACGATAATTCACCCCTCCACTTT	CASSELSRTDDNSPLHF
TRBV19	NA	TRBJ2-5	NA	TGTGCCAGTAGTAAGACAGACCAAGAGACCCAGTACTTC	CASSKTDQETQYF
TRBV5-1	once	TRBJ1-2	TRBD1	TGCGCCAGCAGCCGGGACAGGGCTGACGGCTACACCTTC	CASSRDRADGYTF
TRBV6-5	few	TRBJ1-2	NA	TGTGCCAGCAGTTACAGGTCCATAGGGTATGGCTACACCTTC	CASSYRSIGYGYTF
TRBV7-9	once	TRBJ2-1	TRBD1	TGTGCCAGCAGCTCCGGACAGGGGGCGCGGTCCTACAATGAGCAGTTCTTC	CASSSGQGARSYNEQFF
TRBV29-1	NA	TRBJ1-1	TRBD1	TGCAGCGTTTGGACAGGGTCTGAAGCTTTCTTT	CSVWTGSEAFF
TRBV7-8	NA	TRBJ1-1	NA	TGTGCCAGCAGCTTAGGGCGGGGGGATAACACTGAAGCTTTCTTT	CASSLGRGDNTEAFF
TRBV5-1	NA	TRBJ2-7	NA	TGCGCCAGCAGCTTTCTAGGGAACGAGCAGTACTTC	CASSFLGNEQYF
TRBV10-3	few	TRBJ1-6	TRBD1	TGTGCCACCGGCGACAGGGTAAATGAATCACCCCTCCACTTT	CATGDRVNESPLHF
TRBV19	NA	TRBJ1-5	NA	TGTGCCAGTAGAAGTCTGGGGCAGCCCCAGCATTTT	CASRSLGQPQHF
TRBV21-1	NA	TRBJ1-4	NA	TGTGCCAGCAGCAGGGACAGGGGAATAACTAATGAAAAACTGTTTTTT	CASSRDRGITNEKLFF
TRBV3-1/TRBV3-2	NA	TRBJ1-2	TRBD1	TGTGCCAGCAGACTAGGGACAGGGCGCGGCTACACCTTC	CASRLGTGRGYTF
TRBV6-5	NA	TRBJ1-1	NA	TGTGCCAGCAGTTATAATTTCCAGGGAGACACTGAAGCTTTCTTT	CASSYNFQGDTEAFF
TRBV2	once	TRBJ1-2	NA	TGTGCCAGCAGGCAACAGCTCCTCTATGGCTACACCTTC	CASRQQLLYGYTF
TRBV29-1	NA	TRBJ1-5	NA	TGCAGCGTTGAACAGGGTTTCGGGGAGCCCCAGCATTTT	CSVEQGFGEPQHF
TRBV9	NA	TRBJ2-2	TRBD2	TGTGCCAGCAGCCTTCAGCGGGGGGCCAGCACCGGGGAGCTGTTTTTT	CASSLQRGASTGELFF
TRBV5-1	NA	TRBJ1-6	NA	TGCGCCAGCAGCCCCCAACAAAATACGGGCAATTCACCCCTCCACTTT	CASSPQQNTGNSPLHF
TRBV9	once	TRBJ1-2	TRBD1	TGTGCCAGCAGCCAAACAGGGGGACTTCAGGGTGGCTACACCTTC	CASSQTGGLQGGYTF
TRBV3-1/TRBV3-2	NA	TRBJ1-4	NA	TGTGCCAGCAGCCAAGAGACAGGATGGGGGGCCTGGAGGGAAAAACTGTTTTTT	CASSQETGWGAWREKLFF